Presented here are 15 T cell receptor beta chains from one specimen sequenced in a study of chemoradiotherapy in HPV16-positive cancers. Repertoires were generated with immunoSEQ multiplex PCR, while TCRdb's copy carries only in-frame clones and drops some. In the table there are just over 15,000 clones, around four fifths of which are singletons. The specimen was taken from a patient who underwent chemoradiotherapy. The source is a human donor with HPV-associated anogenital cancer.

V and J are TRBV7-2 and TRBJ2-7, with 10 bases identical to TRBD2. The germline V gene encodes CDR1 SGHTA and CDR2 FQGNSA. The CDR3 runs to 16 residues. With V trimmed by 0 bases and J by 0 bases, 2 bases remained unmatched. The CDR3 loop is CASSLALAGASYEQYF. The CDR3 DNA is TGTGCCAGCAGCTTAGCTCTAGCGGGGGCCTCCTACGAGCAGTACTTC.

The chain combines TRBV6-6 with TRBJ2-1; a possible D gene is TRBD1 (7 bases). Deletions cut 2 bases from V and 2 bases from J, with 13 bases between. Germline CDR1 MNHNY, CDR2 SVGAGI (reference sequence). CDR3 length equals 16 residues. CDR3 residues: CASSYGGGSAYNEQFF. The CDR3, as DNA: TGTGCCAGCAGTTACGGAGGGGGCTCAGCCTACAATGAGCAGTTCTTC.

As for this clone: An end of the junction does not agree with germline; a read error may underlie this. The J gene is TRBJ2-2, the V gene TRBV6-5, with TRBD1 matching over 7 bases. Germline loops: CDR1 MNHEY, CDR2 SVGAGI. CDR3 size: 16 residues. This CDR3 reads CASSYLRQGRVRELFF. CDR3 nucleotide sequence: TGTGCCAGCAGCTACTTGCGACAGGGTAGGGTCAGGGAGCTGTTTTTT.

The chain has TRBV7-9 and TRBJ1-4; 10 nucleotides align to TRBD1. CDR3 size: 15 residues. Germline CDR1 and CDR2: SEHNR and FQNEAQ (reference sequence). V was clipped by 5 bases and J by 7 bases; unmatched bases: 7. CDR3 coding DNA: TGTGCCAGCAGCCCCCTCTGGGACAGGGGTGAAAAACTGTTTTTT. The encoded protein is CASSPLWDRGEKLFF.

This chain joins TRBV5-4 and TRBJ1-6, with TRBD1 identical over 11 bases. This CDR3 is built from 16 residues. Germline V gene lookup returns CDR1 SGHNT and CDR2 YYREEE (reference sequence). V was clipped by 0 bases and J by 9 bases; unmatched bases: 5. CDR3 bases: TGTGCCAGCAGCTTGGCCGCGGGACAGGGGGGTTCACCCCTCCACTTT. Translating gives CASSLAAGQGGSPLHF.

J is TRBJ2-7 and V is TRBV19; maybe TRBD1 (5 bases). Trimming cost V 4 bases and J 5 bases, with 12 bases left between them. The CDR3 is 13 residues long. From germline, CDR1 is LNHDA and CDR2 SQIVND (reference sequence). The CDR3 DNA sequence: TGTGCCAGTAGTACGTCCAGGGCCCACGAGCAGTACTTC. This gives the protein CASSTSRAHEQYF.

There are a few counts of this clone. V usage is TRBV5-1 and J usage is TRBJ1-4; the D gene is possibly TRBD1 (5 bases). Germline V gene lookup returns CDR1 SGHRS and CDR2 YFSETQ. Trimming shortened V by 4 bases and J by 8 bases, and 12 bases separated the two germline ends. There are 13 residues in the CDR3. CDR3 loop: CASSEGTGEKLFF. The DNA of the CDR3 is TGCGCCAGCAGCGAGGGGACCGGAGAAAAACTGTTTTTT.

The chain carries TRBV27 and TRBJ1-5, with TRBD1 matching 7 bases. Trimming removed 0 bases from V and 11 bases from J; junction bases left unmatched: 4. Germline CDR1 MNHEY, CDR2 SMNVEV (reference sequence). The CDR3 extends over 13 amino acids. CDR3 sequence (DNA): TGTGCCAGCAGTTTATCTCAGGGGGGGACCCAGCATTTT. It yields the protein CASSLSQGGTQHF.

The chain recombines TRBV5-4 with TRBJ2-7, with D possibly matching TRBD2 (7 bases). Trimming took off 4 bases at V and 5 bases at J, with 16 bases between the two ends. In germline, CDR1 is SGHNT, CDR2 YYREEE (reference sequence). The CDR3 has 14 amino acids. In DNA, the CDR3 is TGTGCCAGCAGCCCTAGGGGGGGGCGCGACGAGCAGTACTTC. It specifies CASSPRGGRDEQYF.

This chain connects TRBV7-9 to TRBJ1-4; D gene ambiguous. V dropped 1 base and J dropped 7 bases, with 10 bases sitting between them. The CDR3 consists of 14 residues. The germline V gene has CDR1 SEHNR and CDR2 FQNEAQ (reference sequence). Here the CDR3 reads CASSLGAQGEKLFF. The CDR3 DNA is TGTGCCAGCAGCTTAGGAGCCCAAGGTGAAAAACTGTTTTTT.

The CDR3 loop reads CARTGGTYNEQFF. For the CDR3, the DNA is TGTGCCAGGACCGGGGGGACCTACAATGAGCAGTTCTTC. The chain carries TRBV30 and TRBJ2-1; 7 bases match TRBD2. The CDR3 totals 13 residues. J gave up 2 bases and V 8 bases, and 6 bases lay outside the gene matches. The germline V gene has CDR1 GTSNPN and CDR2 SVGIG (reference sequence).

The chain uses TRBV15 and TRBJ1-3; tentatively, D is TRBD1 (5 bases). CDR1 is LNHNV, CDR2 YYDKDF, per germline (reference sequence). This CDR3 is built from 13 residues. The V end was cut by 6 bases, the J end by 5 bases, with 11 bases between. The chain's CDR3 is CATSTGARNTIYF. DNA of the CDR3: TGTGCCACCAGTACCGGGGCGCGAAACACCATATATTTT. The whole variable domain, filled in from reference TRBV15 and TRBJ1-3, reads DAMVIQNPRYQVTQFGKPVTLSCSQTLNHNVMYWYQQKSSQAPKLLFHYYDKDFNNEADTPDNFQSRRPNTSFCFLDIRSPGLGDTAMYLCATSTGARNTIYFGEGSWLTVV.

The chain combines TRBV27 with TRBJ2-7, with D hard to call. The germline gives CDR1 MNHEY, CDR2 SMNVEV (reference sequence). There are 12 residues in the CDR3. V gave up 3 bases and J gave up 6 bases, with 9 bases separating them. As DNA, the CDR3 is TGTGCCAGCAGTTTCCTGGGTAGCGAGCAGTACTTC. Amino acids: CASSFLGSEQYF.

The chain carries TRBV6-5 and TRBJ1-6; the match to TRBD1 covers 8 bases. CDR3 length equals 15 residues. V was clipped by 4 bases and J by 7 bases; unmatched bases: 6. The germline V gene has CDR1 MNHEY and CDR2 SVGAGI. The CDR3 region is CASSSTGVGNSPLHF. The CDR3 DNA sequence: TGTGCCAGCAGTTCGACAGGGGTGGGAAATTCACCCCTCCACTTT.

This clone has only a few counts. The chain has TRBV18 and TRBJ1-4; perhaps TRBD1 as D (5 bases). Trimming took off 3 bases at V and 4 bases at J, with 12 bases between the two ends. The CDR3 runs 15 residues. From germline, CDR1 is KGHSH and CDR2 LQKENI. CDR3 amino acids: CASSPYQGDNEKLFF. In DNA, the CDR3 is TGTGCCAGCTCACCCTACCAGGGAGATAATGAAAAACTGTTTTTT.